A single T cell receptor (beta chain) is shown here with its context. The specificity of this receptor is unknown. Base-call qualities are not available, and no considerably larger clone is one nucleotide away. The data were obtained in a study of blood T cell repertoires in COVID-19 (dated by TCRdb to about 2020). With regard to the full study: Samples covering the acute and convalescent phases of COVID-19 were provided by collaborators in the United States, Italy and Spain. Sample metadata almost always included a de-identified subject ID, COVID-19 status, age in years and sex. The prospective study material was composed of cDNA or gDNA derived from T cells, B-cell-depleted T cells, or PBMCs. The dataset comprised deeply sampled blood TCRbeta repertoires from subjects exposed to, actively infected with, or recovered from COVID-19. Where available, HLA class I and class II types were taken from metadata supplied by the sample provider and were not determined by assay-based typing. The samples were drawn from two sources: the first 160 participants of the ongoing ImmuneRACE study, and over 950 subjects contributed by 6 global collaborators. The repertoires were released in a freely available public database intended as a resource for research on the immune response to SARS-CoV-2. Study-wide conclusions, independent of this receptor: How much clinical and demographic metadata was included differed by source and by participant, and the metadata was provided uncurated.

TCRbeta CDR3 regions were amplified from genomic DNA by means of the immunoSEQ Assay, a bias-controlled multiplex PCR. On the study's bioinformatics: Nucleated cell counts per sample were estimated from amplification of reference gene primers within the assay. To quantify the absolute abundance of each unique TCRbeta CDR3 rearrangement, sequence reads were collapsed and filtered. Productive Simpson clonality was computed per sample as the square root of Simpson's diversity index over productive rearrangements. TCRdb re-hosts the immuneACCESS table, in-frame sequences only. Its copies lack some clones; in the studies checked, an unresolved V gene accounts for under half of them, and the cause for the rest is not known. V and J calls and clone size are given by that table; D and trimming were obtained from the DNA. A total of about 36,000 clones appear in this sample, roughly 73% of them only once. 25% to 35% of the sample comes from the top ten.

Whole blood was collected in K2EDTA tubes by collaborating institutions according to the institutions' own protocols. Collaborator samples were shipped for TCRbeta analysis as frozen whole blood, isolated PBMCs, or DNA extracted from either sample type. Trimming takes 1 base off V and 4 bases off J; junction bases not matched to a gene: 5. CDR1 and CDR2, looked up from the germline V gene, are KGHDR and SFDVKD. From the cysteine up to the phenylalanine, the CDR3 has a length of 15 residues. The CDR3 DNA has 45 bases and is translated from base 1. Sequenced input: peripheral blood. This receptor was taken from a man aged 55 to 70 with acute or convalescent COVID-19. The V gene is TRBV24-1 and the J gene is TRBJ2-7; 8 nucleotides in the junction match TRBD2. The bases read TGTGCCACCAGTGATTTAAGCGGGAGCGTGTACGAGCAGTACTTC. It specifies CATSDLSGSVYEQYF.